Listed below are T cell receptor beta chains from one sample, sequenced in a study of blood T cells in healthy people across ages. In TCRdb, the 5' RACE reads were re-called with MiXCR into one record per CDR3 protein. The sample has some 800,000 distinct CDR3 sequences, roughly 25% seen once. Another study also made use of these data, one on T cells of mothers and their children.

The specimen was blood. Receptor source: a boy between 10 and 17 years old in good health. Each CDR3 is given with its conserved first and last residue. The D gene is left open where the match is weak. Clone size is not always given. Where it is, it says once, few, many or a class for expanded clones.

J,D,size,V,DNA,CDR3
TRBJ1-2,.,.,TRBV6-2/TRBV6-3,TGTGCCAGCAGTTACGGGGTAACCTATGGCTACACCTTC,CASSYGVTYGYTF
TRBJ2-5,.,few,TRBV29-1,TGCAGCGCTGAAGATCCGGACGGTTTTGAGACCCAGTACTTC,CSAEDPDGFETQYF
TRBJ1-5,TRBD1,few,TRBV19,TGTGCCAGTAGTACCGACAGGGGGCCTCAGCCCCAGCATTTT,CASSTDRGPQPQHF
TRBJ2-3,.,few,TRBV20-1,TGCAGTGCTAGTGGGGGTGGCTACACAGATACGCAGTATTTT,CSASGGGYTDTQYF
TRBJ2-7,.,.,TRBV4-1,TGCGCCAGCAGCCTTCGGGACGGGTCCTACGAGCAGTACTTC,CASSLRDGSYEQYF
TRBJ2-1,.,.,TRBV2,TGTGCCAGCAGTTGGGGTCTGGCCCTCAATGAGCAGTTCTTC,CASSWGLALNEQFF
TRBJ2-7,.,.,TRBV7-2,TGTGCCAGCAGCTTAGTATCCCTCTACGAGCAGTACTTC,CASSLVSLYEQYF
TRBJ2-5,TRBD2,.,TRBV4-1,TGCGCCAGCAGCCCCAGCGGACTAGCGGGAGGGTCAGGGGAGACCCAGTACTTC,CASSPSGLAGGSGETQYF
TRBJ2-5,TRBD2,.,TRBV29-1,TGCAGCGTTGGAGGAGGAGTAGCGGGACGCCAAGAGACCCAGTACTTC,CSVGGGVAGRQETQYF
TRBJ2-1,TRBD2,few,TRBV5-1,TGCGCCAGCAGCCCTCGAGGTGATAGCGGGGGGTCCAATGAGCAGTTCTTC,CASSPRGDSGGSNEQFF
TRBJ1-4,TRBD1,.,TRBV2,TGTGCCAGCACAAGGGACAGGGGCTGGGAAAAACTGTTTTTT,CASTRDRGWEKLFF
TRBJ2-1,.,.,TRBV7-2,TGTGCCAGCAGCTTAGCCCTGACTAGACCAATGAACAATGAGCAGTTCTTC,CASSLALTRPMNNEQFF
TRBJ2-3,.,.,TRBV20-1,TGCAGTGCGCACGACCACTGGCGGGAAGAGGCAGATACGCAGTATTTT,CSAHDHWREEADTQYF
TRBJ1-1,.,.,TRBV2,TGTGCCAGCAGTCCCCCTGGTCGGGACACTGAAGCTTTCTTT,CASSPPGRDTEAFF
TRBJ2-2,.,few,TRBV4-1,TGCGCCAGCAGCCAGGCAAGTACGAACACCGGGGAGCTGTTTTTT,CASSQASTNTGELFF
TRBJ2-2,.,.,TRBV9,TGTGCCAGCAGCGTAGTGCCCGGTAACACCGGGGAGCTGTTTTTT,CASSVVPGNTGELFF
TRBJ2-7,TRBD2,.,TRBV20-1,TGCAGTGCTTCACTAGCGGAGCCCTACGAGCAGTACTTC,CSASLAEPYEQYF
TRBJ2-5,.,.,TRBV7-8,TGTGCCAGCAGCTTAGCGTTTTCAGGGCTAGAGACCCAGTACTTC,CASSLAFSGLETQYF
TRBJ1-1,.,.,TRBV29-1,TGCAGCGTTGCTGGGGGCGCCCGGAACACTGAAGCTTTCTTT,CSVAGGARNTEAFF
TRBJ1-1,TRBD1,.,TRBV7-8,TGTGCCAGCAGCCCCCAGGGGGCAACTGAAGCTTTCTTT,CASSPQGATEAFF
TRBJ2-1,.,few,TRBV7-2,TGTGCCAGCAGCCCACAGGGGGGGTTTTACAATGAGCAGTTCTTC,CASSPQGGFYNEQFF
TRBJ2-5,TRBD2,.,TRBV28,TGTGCCAGCAGTTTTAGTCTAGCGGACTTCCGAGGGACCCAGTACTTC,CASSFSLADFRGTQYF
TRBJ2-2,.,.,TRBV20-1,TGCAGTGCTACGGGTTCGGGGAACACCGGGGAGCTGTTTTTT,CSATGSGNTGELFF
TRBJ2-7,.,.,TRBV14,TGTGCCAGCAGCCAGGGAATCGTCTACGAGCAGTACTTC,CASSQGIVYEQYF
TRBJ2-5,TRBD2,few,TRBV24-1,TGTGCCACCAGTGACCCCGGACTAGCGGGAGGGTACCAAGAGACCCAGTACTTC,CATSDPGLAGGYQETQYF
TRBJ2-7,.,few,TRBV7-8,TGTGCCAGCAGCTTAGGACCCTACGGTACGAGTCACGAGCAGTACTTC,CASSLGPYGTSHEQYF
TRBJ2-1,TRBD2,few,TRBV7-2,TGTGCCAGCAGCTTAAGGTTGCCGGGAGGGCCAGGGAATGAGCAGTTCTTC,CASSLRLPGGPGNEQFF
TRBJ1-4,.,.,TRBV7-2,TGTGCCAGCAGCCTCAGGGCGGGTGCAACTAATGAAAAACTGTTTTTT,CASSLRAGATNEKLFF
TRBJ2-4,.,.,TRBV29-1,TGCAGCGTTGTGATGGATGTGCTAGCCAAAAACATTCAGTACTTC,CSVVMDVLAKNIQYF